These 19 T cell receptor beta chains came from one sample sequenced in a study of blood T cell repertoires in COVID-19. Sequenced by immunoSEQ multiplex PCR; TCRdb stores in-frame clones only, minus some. Of about 160,000 clones detected, roughly 88% appear once; the ten largest clones hold about 6.6%. The sample consisted of PBMCs or T cells enriched from blood (not recorded which). These TCRs come from a woman aged 45-65 years who had recovered from COVID-19.

As to this clone: The same CDR3 also results from other DNA sequences found in this sample. CDR3 residues: CASSQISGGSYNEQFF. The CDR3 nucleotides are TGTGCCAGCAGCCAAATCAGCGGAGGGAGCTACAATGAGCAGTTCTTC. This chain uses TRBV4-2 with TRBJ2-1; possibly TRBD2 for D (6 bases). Germline CDR1 and CDR2: LGHNA and YNFKEQ. This CDR3 contains 16 residues. Trimming stripped 2 bases from V and 3 bases from J, with 14 bases between.

The V and J genes are TRBV5-4 and TRBJ1-1; 8 nucleotides align to TRBD1. Germline loops: CDR1 SGHNT, CDR2 YYREEE (reference sequence). The CDR3 has 13 residues. With 1 base clipped from V and 12 bases from J, the junction kept 8 bases outside the gene matches. For the CDR3, the DNA is TGTGCCAGCAGCTTGACAGGGGGGTTTTCTACTTTCTTT. Encoded protein: CASSLTGGFSTFF.

V gene TRBV10-3 combines with J gene TRBJ2-7; D perhaps matches TRBD2 (6 bases). Trimming left V 6 bases short and J 2 bases short, with 11 bases between. Per the germline V gene, CDR1 is ENHRY and CDR2 is SYGVKD. The CDR3 is made up of 13 amino acids. This CDR3 is CAIRRDVAYEQYF. Here the CDR3 DNA reads TGTGCCATCAGGCGGGACGTAGCCTACGAGCAGTACTTC.

The CDR3 DNA sequence: TGTGCCAGCAGCCGAGAGGGGAACACTGAAGCTTTCTTT. It codes for CASSREGNTEAFF. V usage is TRBV7-2 and J usage is TRBJ1-1; D is undetermined. The CDR3 is 13 amino acids. The V gene lost 5 bases and the J gene lost 1 base, with 8 bases spanning the gap. CDR1 is SGHTA, CDR2 FQGNSA, per germline.

The chain couples TRBV19 to TRBJ1-1; no definite D call. The V end lost 5 bases, the J end lost 5 bases, and 12 bases lay between the germline ends. The V gene's germline CDR1 is LNHDA and CDR2 SQIVND (reference sequence). CDR3 length equals 13 residues. The CDR3 bases are TGTGCCAGTAGTTTGACCGGGGAGACTGAAGCTTTCTTT. Residues: CASSLTGETEAFF.

The chain links TRBV5-6 to TRBJ2-7; 7 bases are a match to TRBD2. The CDR3 totals 15 residues. Germline V lookup: CDR1 SGHDT, CDR2 YYEEEE. V lost 4 bases and J lost 0; bases outside the gene matches: 7. The CDR3 coding sequence is TGTGCCAGCAGCGCTCCCGGGACTAACTCCTACGAGCAGTACTTC. It yields the protein CASSAPGTNSYEQYF.

The rearrangement uses TRBV27 and TRBJ1-1; D may be TRBD1 (5 bases). CDR1 MNHEY and CDR2 SMNVEV come from the germline V gene (reference sequence). Trimming shortened V by 3 bases and J by 0 bases, and 5 bases separated the two germline ends. The CDR3 length is 13 residues. The CDR3 reads CASSLTVNTEAFF. In DNA, the CDR3 is TGTGCCAGCAGTTTGACAGTGAACACTGAAGCTTTCTTT.

The V and J genes are TRBV11-3 and TRBJ2-7; TRBD2 matches at 14 bases. Trimming cost V 0 bases and J 1 base; bases outside gene matches: 5. The CDR3 runs to 18 residues. The V gene's germline CDR1 is SGHNT and CDR2 YENEEA. DNA of the CDR3: TGTGCCAGCAGCTTAGATCCTCGACTAGCGGGGGGGTCCTACGAGCAGTACTTC. It encodes CASSLDPRLAGGSYEQYF.

V and J are TRBV27 and TRBJ2-7; D is possibly TRBD2 (5 bases). Germline V gives CDR1 MNHEY, CDR2 SMNVEV (reference sequence). The V and J ends lost 5 bases and 5 bases respectively, with 19 bases between them. This CDR3 has 15 residues. The CDR3 protein is CASSQPTGENDEQYF. The CDR3 region has the DNA TGTGCCAGCAGTCAGCCGACCGGGGAGAACGACGAGCAGTACTTC.

The rearrangement uses TRBV9 and TRBJ1-5; 8 bases agree with TRBD1. From germline, CDR1 is SGDLS and CDR2 YYNGEE. V was clipped by 3 bases and J by 2 bases; unmatched bases: 4. The CDR3 sequence is 15 residues long. CDR3 nucleotides: TGTGCCAGCAGCGCCGGACAGGGACGCAATCAGCCCCAGCATTTT. It specifies CASSAGQGRNQPQHF.

The rearrangement links TRBV19 to TRBJ1-5, with 8 positions matching TRBD1. Looked up from germline, CDR1 is LNHDA and CDR2 is SQIVND (reference sequence). This CDR3 comprises 14 residues. With 5 bases clipped from V and 2 bases from J, the junction kept 2 bases outside the gene matches. The CDR3, as DNA: TGTGCCAGTAGTGAGACAGGGGGCAATCAGCCCCAGCATTTT. It yields the protein CASSETGGNQPQHF.

The chain employs TRBV18 and TRBJ2-1; 10 bases align to TRBD2. The junction had 8 bases not matched to a gene; V was cut back by 3 bases and J by 3 bases. Germline V gene lookup returns CDR1 KGHSH and CDR2 LQKENI. This CDR3 is built from 17 residues. CDR3 nucleotides: TGTGCCAGCTCACCCCTGGGTAGCGGGGGGATCTACAATGAGCAGTTCTTC. As protein: CASSPLGSGGIYNEQFF.

The chain carries TRBV5-1 and TRBJ2-7, with TRBD2 identical over 8 bases. CDR1 is SGHRS, CDR2 YFSETQ, per germline. The CDR3 contains 14 residues. V was clipped by 2 bases and J by 0 bases; unmatched bases: 1. CDR3 loop: CASSFGTSSYEQYF. The CDR3 nucleotides are TGCGCCAGCAGCTTCGGGACTAGCTCCTACGAGCAGTACTTC.

The chain uses TRBV19 and TRBJ1-6; 7 bases align to TRBD1. The germline CDR1 and CDR2 sequences are LNHDA and SQIVND (reference sequence). The junction had 8 bases not matched to a gene; V was cut back by 1 base and J by 11 bases. CDR3 length: 15 residues. In DNA form, the CDR3 reads TGTGCCAGTAGTATAGGTAGAGGGACAGCAGCACCCCTCCACTTT. It specifies CASSIGRGTAAPLHF.

This chain connects TRBV6-5 to TRBJ2-7; D is possibly TRBD1 (6 bases). V dropped 6 bases and J dropped 0 bases, with 12 bases sitting between them. Germline assignment: CDR1 MNHEY and CDR2 SVGAGI. This CDR3 comprises 14 residues. This CDR3 reads CASRGATVSYEQYF. CDR3 DNA sequence: TGTGCCAGCAGGGGGGCCACCGTCTCCTACGAGCAGTACTTC.

J is TRBJ2-7 and V is TRBV4-1; 7 positions match TRBD1. Losses at the gene ends were 1 base for V and 3 bases for J; bases not matched to a gene: 9. Germline CDR1 and CDR2: MGHRA and YSYEKL. This CDR3 is built from 16 residues. The CDR3: CASSQVAQGTDYEQYF. The CDR3 nucleotides read TGCGCCAGCAGCCAAGTCGCCCAGGGGACAGACTACGAGCAGTACTTC.

The genes are TRBV7-2 and TRBJ1-4; 11 nucleotides align to TRBD1. Germline-derived CDR1 and CDR2 are SGHTA and FQGNSA. This CDR3 has 14 residues. J was trimmed by 8 bases and V by 4 bases; bases with no gene match: 3. The CDR3 is CASSSGQGGEKLFF. The CDR3, as DNA: TGTGCCAGCAGCTCGGGACAGGGGGGCGAAAAACTGTTTTTT.

The J gene is TRBJ1-1, the V gene TRBV3-1 (or the pseudogene TRBV3-2); D not certain. Looked up from germline, CDR1 is LGHDT and CDR2 is YNNKEL (reference sequence). CDR3 size: 15 residues. The V gene lost 1 base and the J gene lost 3 bases, with 12 bases spanning the gap. CDR3 region: CASSQAREGYTEAFF. The CDR3 DNA follows: TGTGCCAGCAGCCAAGCGAGGGAAGGGTACACTGAAGCTTTCTTT.

This sequence joins TRBV7-2 and TRBJ2-7; a weak D match, TRBD2 (6 bases). This CDR3 has 14 amino acids. Germline CDR1 and CDR2: SGHTA and FQGNSA. Trimming took 5 bases from V and 2 from J, leaving 13 bases between them. Here the CDR3 reads CASSPLAVPYEQYF. The CDR3 nucleotides are TGTGCCAGCAGCCCCTTAGCGGTGCCCTACGAGCAGTACTTC.